The 22 T cell receptor beta chains presented below share a single source sample, sequenced in a study of CD8+ T cells in alopecia areata. Sorting of pooled cutaneous lymph node cells was based on CD4, CD8alpha, NKG2D, NKG2ACE and other markers. Extracted from the samples, RNA was reverse transcribed into cDNA to serve as the sequencing template. This table comes from immunoSEQ multiplex PCR, and its TCRdb copy is limited to in-frame clones, with some not included. This repertoire holds approximately 280,000 clones, and none appear only once. The sequenced sample consisted of CD4+ T cells sorted from a lymph node. Receptor source: a C3H/HeJ mouse with alopecia areata. The strain's MHC type: H2-k.

Only a few counts were recorded for this clone. Germline and genes here are mouse. The read is 4 residues too short to cover the CDR3 end, so that end is filled in from the germline J gene. The same CDR3 is also encoded by other DNA sequences in this sample. The rearrangement joins TRBV31 to TRBJ2-1, with 11 positions matching TRBD2. The CDR3 has 13 residues. The trim removed 5 bases at V and 6 bases at J, leaving 3 bases unmatched. Germline assignment: CDR1 GKSSPN and CDR2 SITVG. This CDR3 is CAWRLGGFAEQFF. Partial CDR3 DNA: TGTGCCTGGCGACTGGGGGGGTTTGCT.

As concerns this clone: Gene names are the mouse ones. The read falls 4 residues short of the CDR3 end, and the missing part is taken from the germline J gene. The J gene is TRBJ1-1, the V gene TRBV13-2; the match to TRBD1 covers 11 bases. CDR3 length: 14 amino acids. Looked up from germline, CDR1 is NNHNN and CDR2 is SYGAGS (reference sequence). The CDR3 protein is CASGDPGQGGEVFF. CDR3 DNA (partial): TGTGCCAGCGGTGATCCGGGACAGGGGGGA.

This clone came up a few times. The gene names here belong to mouse. The CDR3 extends 4 residues past the end of the read, so its final part is completed from the germline J gene. The chain couples TRBV13-2 to TRBJ1-2, with TRBD1 matching over 8 bases. The CDR3 covers 13 residues. The germline CDR1 and CDR2 sequences are NNHNN and SYGAGS (reference sequence). V was clipped by 4 bases and J by 2 bases; unmatched bases: 1. The CDR3 DNA, read in part, is TGTGCCAGCGGTCGGACAGGGAACTCC. This sequence encodes CASGRTGNS. The full CDR3 protein is CASGRTGNSDYTF.

The sample holds a few counts of this clone. Mouse gene names and germline throughout. The read ends 4 residues shy of where the CDR3 ends; the end is completed using the germline J gene. The rearrangement links TRBV31 to TRBJ2-4; 9 bases match TRBD2. With 0 bases clipped from V and 1 base from J, the junction kept 5 bases outside the gene matches. This CDR3 is built from 16 residues. Germline CDR1 GKSSPN, CDR2 SITVG. The covered CDR3 bases are TGTGCCTGGAGTCTGGGACTGGGCCCTGGTCAAAAC. It yields the protein CAWSLGLGPGQN. The complete CDR3 sequence is CAWSLGLGPGQNTLYF. The whole variable domain, filled in from reference TRBV31 and TRBJ2-4, reads AQTIHQWPVAEIKAVGSPLSLGCTIKGKSSPNLYWYWQATGGTLQQLFYSITVGQVESVVQLNLSASRPKDDQFILSTEKLLLSHSGFYLCAWSLGLGPGQNTLYFGAGTRLSVL.

With regard to this clone: Gene names denote mouse genes. Coverage ceases 4 residues before the CDR3 finishes, and the germline J gene fills in the end. The chain joins TRBV1 to TRBJ2-1, with 10 bases matching TRBD2. This CDR3 region has 14 residues. Germline-derived CDR1 and CDR2 are NSQYPW and LRSPGD (reference sequence). Partial CDR3 DNA: TGCACCTGCAGCCGACTGGGGGGAGACGCT. Protein product: CTCSRLGGDA. From start to end, the CDR3 is CTCSRLGGDAEQFF.

This clone was counted only a few times. Germline and genes here are mouse. The DNA ends 4 residues before the CDR3 does, and the rest of the CDR3 is filled in from the germline J gene. The chain is built from TRBV5 and TRBJ1-2; possible D gene TRBD1, 6 bases. The CDR3 covers 14 residues. Trimming shortened V by 3 bases and J by 0 bases, and 8 bases separated the two germline ends. The germline V gene encodes CDR1 LGHNA and CDR2 YNLKQL (reference sequence). CDR3 DNA, as far as it was read: TGTGCCAGCAGCCAGGGACATCCAAACTCC. This gives the protein CASSQGHPNS. The entire CDR3 reads CASSQGHPNSDYTF.

This clone was seen a handful of times. Gene names refer to mouse genes. The sequenced fragment ends 4 residues before the CDR3 boundary, so the rest is inferred from the germline J gene. V is TRBV5 and J is TRBJ1-1; possibly TRBD1 for D (5 bases). V lost 4 bases and J lost 3, with 9 bases in between. The CDR3 runs to 13 residues. CDR1 is LGHNA and CDR2 is YNLKQL in the germline V gene (reference sequence). This CDR3 reads CASSPRQHTEVFF. The part of the CDR3 DNA that was read is TGTGCCAGCAGCCCAAGACAGCACACA.

Note on this clone: Gene names and germline refer to mouse. The DNA ends 4 residues before the CDR3 does, and the rest of the CDR3 is filled in from the germline J gene. Different DNA sequences within this sample yield the same CDR3. This sequence joins TRBV13-1 and TRBJ2-1; 10 bases align to TRBD2. The CDR3 loop spans 14 amino acids. After removal of 4 bases from V and 4 bases from J, the junction contained 2 bases not matched to a gene. Per the germline V gene, CDR1 is NSHNY and CDR2 is SYGAGN. CDR3 DNA, as far as it was read: TGTGCCAGCAGTCCTGGGGGGGCGTATGCT. This translates into CASSPGGAYA. The whole CDR3 protein is CASSPGGAYAEQFF.

This clone showed up just a few times. Gene labels here are mouse ones. The read gets to within 4 residues of the CDR3 end, and the germline J gene fills in the rest. The sample holds other DNA sequences that translate to the same CDR3. The chain couples TRBV5 to TRBJ2-5, with D possibly matching TRBD2 (6 bases). V lost 1 base, J lost 0 bases, and 8 bases lay in between. Germline CDR1 and CDR2: LGHNA and YNLKQL (reference sequence). This CDR3 contains 15 residues. The chain's CDR3 is CASSQAGVNQDTQYF. Partial CDR3 DNA: TGTGCCAGCAGCCAAGCTGGGGTTAACCAAGAC.

Comment on this clone: Gene names and germline refer to mouse. With the read ending 4 residues before the CDR3 end, the germline J gene is used to fill in that end. The V and J genes are TRBV31 and TRBJ2-1; 7 positions match TRBD2. The length of the CDR3 is 15 residues. Germline-derived CDR1 and CDR2 are GKSSPN and SITVG. V lost 0 bases to trimming and J lost 5 bases; unmatched junction nucleotides: 7. This chain's CDR3 is CAWSLLPTGNAEQFF. Incomplete CDR3 DNA: TGTGCCTGGAGTCTATTGCCGACTGGGAATGCT. The full variable domain, completed using reference TRBV31 and TRBJ2-1, is AQTIHQWPVAEIKAVGSPLSLGCTIKGKSSPNLYWYWQATGGTLQQLFYSITVGQVESVVQLNLSASRPKDDQFILSTEKLLLSHSGFYLCAWSLLPTGNAEQFFGPGTRLTVL.

This clone was seen a handful of times. A much more abundant neighbour one base away suggests this may be a read error. Germline and genes: mouse. The CDR3 end falls 4 residues outside the read, so it is completed with the germline J gene. The rearrangement links TRBV13-1 to TRBJ2-1; D ambiguous. The CDR3 loop spans 14 amino acids. The germline gives CDR1 NSHNY, CDR2 SYGAGN. The V gene lost 0 bases and the J gene lost 2 bases, with 6 bases spanning the gap. The CDR3 is CASSDGGYYAEQFF. CDR3 DNA, as far as it was read: TGTGCCAGCAGTGATGGAGGGTACTATGCT.

As for this clone: These gene names are mouse names. Coverage ceases 4 residues before the CDR3 finishes, and the germline J gene fills in the end. The rearrangement joins TRBV5 to TRBJ2-5; D gene unclear. There are 14 residues in the CDR3. From germline, CDR1 is LGHNA and CDR2 YNLKQL (reference sequence). Deletions cut 4 bases from V and 0 bases from J, with 8 bases between. The sequenced CDR3 bases are TGTGCCAGCAGCCTCTACTATAACCAAGAC. This encodes CASSLYYNQD. The entire CDR3 sequence reads CASSLYYNQDTQYF.

This clone was counted a few times. The gene symbols are mouse symbols. With the read ending 4 residues before the CDR3 end, the germline J gene is used to fill in that end. This sequence joins TRBV13-3 and TRBJ2-2; D is uncertain. Germline V gene sequence: CDR1 NNHDY, CDR2 SYVADS. Between the trimmed V and J ends, which lost 0 bases and 0 bases, there was a span of 6 bases. The CDR3 totals 15 residues. The CDR3 sequence is CASSDDRSNTGQLYF. The CDR3 DNA, read in part, is TGTGCCAGCAGTGATGACAGATCAAACACCGGG.

Notes on this clone: Mouse gene names and germline throughout. The read terminates 4 residues before the CDR3 end, so the remaining end is supplied by the germline J gene. This CDR3 is also generated by other DNA sequences in the sample. V usage is TRBV14 and J usage is TRBJ2-5, with 8 nucleotides matching TRBD1. This CDR3 has 14 residues. CDR1 is SGHDT, CDR2 FRDEAV, per germline. This chain's CDR3 is CASSSTGVGDTQYF. The CDR3 bases that were read are TGTGCCAGCAGCTCGACAGGGGTGGGGGAC.

Note on this clone: A read error may account for a junction end that differs from germline. The listed genes are named as in mouse. Coverage ceases 4 residues before the CDR3 finishes, and the germline J gene fills in the end. This rearrangement joins TRBV13-1 to TRBJ2-1, with 9 bases aligning to TRBD2. The CDR3 has 13 amino acids. Per the germline V gene, CDR1 is NSHNY and CDR2 is SYGAGN. CDR3 residues: CASRDGGASEQFF. Partial CDR3 DNA: TGTGCCAGCAGGGATGGGGGGGCGTCT.

With regard to this clone: Gene and germline names: mouse. The CDR3 is cut off 4 residues early in the read; its end comes from the germline J gene. The chain couples TRBV4 to TRBJ2-1; 8 bases match TRBD2. The CDR3 length is 14 residues. CDR1 LGHDT and CDR2 YNNKQL come from the germline V gene (reference sequence). The part of the CDR3 DNA that was read is TGTGCCAGCAGCTACTGGGGGGCGCGAGCT. Amino acids: CASSYWGARA. The whole CDR3 protein is CASSYWGARAEQFF.

A few counts support this clone. Gene names follow the mouse nomenclature. The read ends 4 residues before the CDR3 terminus; that terminus is restored from the germline J gene. Other DNA sequences in this sample translate to the same CDR3. The V gene is TRBV5, the J gene TRBJ1-1; the D is unclear. This CDR3 spans 13 amino acids. The V end lost 1 base, the J end lost 1 base, and 4 bases lay between the germline ends. The germline V gene encodes CDR1 LGHNA and CDR2 YNLKQL (reference sequence). The covered CDR3 bases are TGTGCCAGCAGCCAAGTTGGGAACACA. It is translated as CASSQVGNT. The whole CDR3 reads CASSQVGNTEVFF.

This clone occurred a few times. Germline and genes: mouse. The observed sequence ends 4 residues before the CDR3 terminus, with the missing tail filled in from the germline J gene. The same CDR3 also results from other DNA sequences found in this sample. The chain couples TRBV31 to TRBJ2-5, with D uncertain. Germline V gene data show CDR1 as GKSSPN and CDR2 as SITVG. The CDR3 extends over 13 amino acids. Trimming took 1 base from V and 0 from J, leaving 5 bases between them. The sequenced CDR3 bases are TGTGCCTGGAGTCGACAAAACCAAGAC. Translation: CAWSRQNQD. The CDR3, in full, reads CAWSRQNQDTQYF.

In regard to this clone: Gene names refer to mouse genes. Read coverage stops 4 residues before the CDR3 terminus; the germline J gene supplies the remainder. The chain links TRBV19 to TRBJ2-3; 7 bases are shared with TRBD2. Germline loops: CDR1 FNHDT, CDR2 SITEND (reference sequence). This CDR3 is built from 12 residues. The V gene end was trimmed by 10 bases and the J gene end by 0 bases; junction bases not matched to a gene: 2. CDR3 DNA (partial): TGTGCCGGGGGGGATAGTGCAGAA. Translating gives CAGGDSAE. The complete CDR3 protein is CAGGDSAETLYF. Full variable domain (remainder filled in from reference TRBV19 and TRBJ2-3): GGIITQTPKFLIGQEGQKLTLKCQQNFNHDTMYWYRQDSGKGLRLIYYSITENDLQKGDLSEGYDASREKKSSFSLTVTSAQKNEMAVFLCAGGDSAETLYFGSGTRLTVL.

This clone was counted between two and nine times. Gene names are mouse gene names. The observed sequence ends 4 residues before the CDR3 terminus, with the missing tail filled in from the germline J gene. Other DNA sequences from this sample encode an identical CDR3 as well. The chain is built from TRBV19 and TRBJ2-2; the match to TRBD2 covers 9 bases. This CDR3 spans 15 amino acids. V lost 2 bases, J lost 3 bases, and 2 bases stayed unmatched. Germline loops: CDR1 FNHDT, CDR2 SITEND (reference sequence). The DNA read from the CDR3 is TGTGCCAGCAGTATTGGGGGGGCATACACCGGG. Its protein is CASSIGGAYTG. The entire CDR3 protein reads CASSIGGAYTGQLYF.

In its sample, this clone was seen a few times. These gene names are mouse names. The sequenced fragment ends 4 residues before the CDR3 boundary, so the rest is inferred from the germline J gene. The same CDR3 can be traced to other DNA sequences in this sample. This chain connects TRBV1 to TRBJ2-5; TRBD2 matches at 8 bases. Germline CDR1 reads NSQYPW; CDR2 reads LRSPGD (reference sequence). With V trimmed by 2 bases and J by 3 bases, 1 base remained unmatched. The CDR3 is 14 residues long. This chain's CDR3 is CTCSALGGQDTQYF. The DNA read from the CDR3 is TGCACCTGCAGTGCACTGGGGGGACAAGAC.

This clone was seen a handful of times. The gene names given are mouse names. With the read ending 4 residues before the CDR3 end, the germline J gene is used to fill in that end. V and J are TRBV19 and TRBJ2-4; D gene uncertain. This CDR3 is built from 13 residues. The V and J ends lost 3 bases and 1 base respectively, with 6 bases between them. CDR1 and CDR2 (germline): FNHDT, SITEND (reference sequence). The DNA read from the CDR3 is TGTGCCAGCAGTAGGGGAGGTCAAAAC. This codes for CASSRGGQN. The entire CDR3 reads CASSRGGQNTLYF. The entire variable domain, with the rest obtained from reference TRBV19 and TRBJ2-4, is as follows: GGIITQTPKFLIGQEGQKLTLKCQQNFNHDTMYWYRQDSGKGLRLIYYSITENDLQKGDLSEGYDASREKKSSFSLTVTSAQKNEMAVFLCASSRGGQNTLYFGAGTRLSVL.